Below are 25 T cell receptor beta chains sequenced from a single sample in a study of CD8+ T cells in alopecia areata. Sample treatment: oral pan-JAK inhibitor, 5-10 mg twice daily. cDNA prepared by RNA extraction and subsequent reverse transcription served as the template for sequencing. TCRdb's table, derived via immunoSEQ multiplex PCR, lists solely in-frame clones and lacks some. The sample yields about 150,000 clones, nearly 55% seen once. Sequencing used CD8+ T cells sorted from blood, obtained at week 4, from a patient treated with tofacitinib. Receptors were obtained from a human donor with alopecia areata.

Here the CDR3 reads CASSPGQGPSPLHF. The CDR3 bases are TGTGCCAGCAGCCCGGGGCAGGGGCCTTCACCCCTCCACTTT. The chain employs TRBV27 and TRBJ1-6, with D perhaps TRBD1 (6 bases). Trimming removed 6 bases from V and 9 bases from J, with 15 bases in between. This CDR3 has 14 residues. Looked up from germline, CDR1 is MNHEY and CDR2 is SMNVEV (reference sequence).

The gene calls are TRBV7-9 and TRBJ1-2, with TRBD1 as a possible D gene (5 bases). This CDR3 has 14 residues. Germline values: CDR1 SEHNR, CDR2 FQNEAQ (reference sequence). V lost 4 bases, J lost 6 bases, and 15 bases lay in between. The CDR3 DNA follows: TGTGCCAGCAGCTCAGGGATTCCAATTGATGGCTACACCTTC. Its translation is CASSSGIPIDGYTF.

This chain links TRBV7-6 with TRBJ1-6, with D possibly matching TRBD1 (5 bases). V lost 4 bases, J lost 7 bases, and 11 bases lay in between. The CDR3 loop spans 14 amino acids. Germline CDR1 reads SGHVS; CDR2 reads FNYEAQ. CDR3: CASSSRDRNSPLHF. CDR3 DNA: TGTGCCAGCAGCTCCAGGGACCGAAATTCACCCCTCCACTTT.

The rearrangement links TRBV5-6 to TRBJ2-1; maybe TRBD2 (6 bases). The germline gives CDR1 SGHDT, CDR2 YYEEEE. The ends were cut back, 0 bases at V and 4 bases at J, with 8 bases in the middle. The CDR3 spans 14 residues. CDR3 sequence reads: CASSLGSGYNEQFF. CDR3 in DNA: TGTGCCAGCAGCTTGGGGAGCGGGTACAATGAGCAGTTCTTC.

This chain joins TRBV7-8 and TRBJ2-1; TRBD2 aligns across 11 bases. This CDR3 has 14 amino acids. Germline trimming cut 4 bases from V and 7 bases from J; bases unmatched to any gene: 3. Germline CDR1 and CDR2: SGHVS and FQNEAQ. The CDR3 region is CASSSTSGGNEQFF. Written as DNA, the CDR3 is TGTGCCAGCAGCTCTACTAGCGGGGGAAATGAGCAGTTCTTC.

This clone showed up just once. The J gene is TRBJ1-2, the V gene TRBV30; weak D call: TRBD1 (6 bases). The germline CDR1 and CDR2 sequences are GTSNPN and SVGIG (reference sequence). The ends were cut back, 4 bases at V and 1 base at J, with 10 bases in the middle. The CDR3 length is 13 residues. CDR3 nucleotide sequence: TGTGCCTGGAAGGGGGGTGGTAACTATGGCTACACCTTC. Residues: CAWKGGGNYGYTF.

The genes are TRBV13 and TRBJ2-7; perhaps TRBD1 as D (6 bases). The CDR3 totals 12 residues. Germline V lookup: CDR1 PRHDT, CDR2 FYEKMQ (reference sequence). The V end lost 3 bases, the J end lost 5 bases, and 8 bases lay between the germline ends. As DNA, the CDR3 is TGTGCCAGCAGCTTGACAGGTGACGAGCAGTACTTC. This codes for CASSLTGDEQYF.

The gene calls are TRBV6-5 and TRBJ1-1; 7 nucleotides match TRBD1. The germline V gene encodes CDR1 MNHEY and CDR2 SVGAGI. The CDR3 sequence is 12 residues long. The trim removed 6 bases at V and 7 bases at J, leaving 5 bases unmatched. The CDR3 here is CASSRTGREAFF. The CDR3 region has the DNA TGTGCCAGCAGCAGGACAGGACGTGAAGCTTTCTTT.

The chain combines TRBV6-5 with TRBJ1-5, with D perhaps TRBD1 (5 bases). Germline CDR1 and CDR2: MNHEY and SVGAGI. Deletions cut 2 bases from V and 9 bases from J, with 8 bases between. The CDR3 extends over 12 amino acids. The CDR3, as DNA: TGTGCCAGCAGTTACGCCGGGGGGCCCCAGCATTTT. It is translated as CASSYAGGPQHF.

This clone was counted between two and nine times. V usage is TRBV9 and J usage is TRBJ2-1; 9 bases are shared with TRBD1. The CDR3 is 15 residues long. Germline trimming cut 4 bases from V and 7 bases from J; bases unmatched to any gene: 9. Germline CDR1 is SGDLS and CDR2 is YYNGEE. CDR3 sequence: CASSLRTGARNEQFF. DNA for the CDR3: TGTGCCAGCAGCTTAAGGACAGGGGCGCGGAATGAGCAGTTCTTC.

In nucleotides, the CDR3 is TGCGCCAGCAGCCACGGGACACCGAACACCGGGGAGCTGTTTTTT. Its translation is CASSHGTPNTGELFF. The chain couples TRBV4-3 to TRBJ2-2; TRBD1 might be the D (6 bases). The CDR3 spans 15 residues. Germline CDR1 reads LGHNA; CDR2 reads YSLEER. V was trimmed by 3 bases and J by 0 bases, leaving 8 bases between them.

Comment on this clone: This specimen includes other DNA sequences encoding the same CDR3. J is TRBJ2-7 and V is TRBV30; D may be TRBD2 (6 bases). V gave up 0 bases and J gave up 3 bases, with 6 bases separating them. The CDR3 extends over 12 amino acids. CDR1 GTSNPN and CDR2 SVGIG come from the germline V gene (reference sequence). As DNA, the CDR3 is TGTGCCTGGAGTGTCGGGGGCTACGAGCAGTACTTC. It is translated as CAWSVGGYEQYF.

The chain couples TRBV7-3 to TRBJ1-1, with a weak D call TRBD1 (5 bases). Per the germline V gene, CDR1 is SGHTA and CDR2 is FQGTGA. This CDR3 has 15 amino acids. Trimming left V 5 bases short and J 1 base short, with 14 bases between. In DNA, the CDR3 is TGTGCCAGCAGCCCCTATCATGGGGGGAACACTGAAGCTTTCTTT. Translated: CASSPYHGGNTEAFF. Filled out from reference TRBV7-3 and TRBJ1-1, the complete variable domain reads GAGVSQTPSNKVTEKGKYVELRCDPISGHTALYWYRQSLGQGPEFLIYFQGTGAADDSGLPNDRFFAVRPEGSVSTLKIQRTERGDSAVYLCASSPYHGGNTEAFFGQGTRLTVV.

J is TRBJ2-4 and V is TRBV2; 7 positions agree with TRBD2. With 7 bases clipped from V and 0 bases from J, the junction kept 9 bases outside the gene matches. The CDR3 extends over 16 amino acids. Per the germline V gene, CDR1 is SNHLY and CDR2 is FYNNEI. CDR3 amino acids: CASTSRGEVAKNIQYF. DNA for the CDR3: TGTGCCAGCACCTCCCGGGGGGAAGTAGCCAAAAACATTCAGTACTTC. Using reference TRBV2 and TRBJ2-4 for the parts outside the CDR3, the full variable domain is EPEVTQTPSHQVTQMGQEVILRCVPISNHLYFYWYRQILGQKVEFLVSFYNNEISEKSEIFDDQFSVERPDGSNFTLKIRSTKLEDSAMYFCASTSRGEVAKNIQYFGAGTRLSVL.

This clone was seen more than once but under ten times. This chain connects TRBV13 to TRBJ2-7, with TRBD1 as a possible D gene (6 bases). Germline CDR1 and CDR2: PRHDT and FYEKMQ (reference sequence). V lost 6 bases, J lost 2 bases, and 14 bases lay in between. The CDR3 spans 14 residues. For the CDR3, the DNA is TGTGCCAGCAGTCTCGAGGGGGTCCCCTACGAGCAGTACTTC. Encoded protein: CASSLEGVPYEQYF.

This clone was seen a few times. This chain links TRBV19 with TRBJ2-7; no firm D call. CDR3 length: 13 amino acids. Germline values: CDR1 LNHDA, CDR2 SQIVND (reference sequence). Trimming pared 5 bases from V and 3 bases from J, leaving 11 bases between. In DNA, the CDR3 is TGTGCCAGTAGTCCCTTCCTCCTCTACGAGCAGTACTTC. It translates to CASSPFLLYEQYF.

The chain links TRBV13 to TRBJ1-1, with D possibly TRBD1 on 5 matching bases. V lost 3 bases, J lost 0 bases, and 14 bases lay in between. Germline lookup yields CDR1 PRHDT and CDR2 FYEKMQ (reference sequence). The CDR3 is made up of 16 amino acids. The CDR3 region has the DNA TGTGCCAGCAGCTTCACAGGAGCAGGCATGAACACTGAAGCTTTCTTT. As protein: CASSFTGAGMNTEAFF. The entire variable domain, with the rest obtained from reference TRBV13 and TRBJ1-1, is as follows: AAGVIQSPRHLIKEKRETATLKCYPIPRHDTVYWYQQGPGQDPQFLISFYEKMQSDKGSIPDRFSAQQFSDYHSELNMSSLELGDSALYFCASSFTGAGMNTEAFFGQGTRLTVV.

The J gene is TRBJ2-7, the V gene TRBV2, with 8 bases matching TRBD1. CDR1 SNHLY and CDR2 FYNNEI come from the germline V gene. The junction had 9 bases not matched to a gene; V was cut back by 8 bases and J by 0 bases. The CDR3 runs 15 residues. Here the CDR3 DNA reads TGTGCCAGCTCGGCGGCGGACAGGGTCTCCTACGAGCAGTACTTC. Translated: CASSAADRVSYEQYF.

This chain uses TRBV5-4 with TRBJ2-4; 10 bases map to TRBD1. From germline, CDR1 is SGHNT and CDR2 YYREEE (reference sequence). The CDR3 consists of 15 residues. With 1 base clipped from V and 8 bases from J, the junction kept 6 bases outside the gene matches. The CDR3 sequence: CASSLRGQGIDIQYF. The CDR3 DNA sequence: TGTGCCAGCAGCTTGAGGGGACAGGGGATTGACATTCAGTACTTC.

There are a few counts of this clone. The chain employs TRBV9 and TRBJ2-2; the match to TRBD2 covers 7 bases. V was clipped by 4 bases and J by 5 bases; unmatched bases: 2. This CDR3 comprises 13 residues. Germline values: CDR1 SGDLS, CDR2 YYNGEE. The CDR3: CASSSGGTGELFF. The CDR3 DNA is TGTGCCAGCAGCTCCGGGGGGACCGGGGAGCTGTTTTTT.

The chain is built from TRBV29-1 and TRBJ1-2; 7 bases agree with TRBD1. The junction had 9 bases not matched to a gene; V was cut back by 5 bases and J by 6 bases. This CDR3 comprises 13 residues. CDR1 and CDR2 (germline): SQVTM, ANQGSEA. In DNA, the CDR3 is TGCAGCGTTTCAGGACAGGAAGTCCATGGCTACACCTTC. Its translation is CSVSGQEVHGYTF.

The chain uses TRBV14 and TRBJ2-5; D call uncertain. This CDR3 is 16 amino acids long. V was clipped by 0 bases and J by 3 bases, with 14 bases between them. CDR1 and CDR2 (germline): SGHDN, FVKESK. CDR3 bases: TGTGCCAGCAGCCAAGAAGAACTGTACTTAAAAGAGACCCAGTACTTC. It encodes CASSQEELYLKETQYF.

For the CDR3, the DNA is TGTGCCAGCAGCCCCGACAGGGCCTACAATGAGCAGTTCTTC. Translation gives CASSPDRAYNEQFF. This sequence joins TRBV27 and TRBJ2-1; TRBD1 aligns across 7 bases. Per the germline V gene, CDR1 is MNHEY and CDR2 is SMNVEV (reference sequence). CDR3 length equals 14 residues. V lost 6 bases to trimming and J lost 2 bases; unmatched junction nucleotides: 4.

The gene calls are TRBV6-1 and TRBJ2-3; D may be TRBD2 (6 bases). The CDR3 length is 17 residues. Trimming removed 1 base from V and 2 bases from J, with 16 bases in between. From germline, CDR1 is MNHNS and CDR2 SASEGT. The CDR3 protein is CASSEGRGGAYTDTQYF. CDR3 DNA sequence: TGTGCCAGCAGTGAAGGACGTGGCGGGGCCTACACAGATACGCAGTATTTT.

The chain recombines TRBV5-4 with TRBJ2-5; TRBD2 is a possible D gene (5 bases). The germline gives CDR1 SGHNT, CDR2 YYREEE (reference sequence). The CDR3 spans 14 residues. With 4 bases removed from V and 3 bases from J, the gap between germline ends came to 13 bases. In DNA, the CDR3 is TGTGCCAGCAGCACTGGAGCGGATAAAGAGACCCAGTACTTC. It specifies CASSTGADKETQYF.